The sequence of this TCR beta chain was determined in a study of blood T cell repertoires in COVID-19. About the research overall: Sites in the United States, Italy and Spain provided acute and convalescent COVID-19 samples. The analysed material was cDNA or gDNA that came from T cells, B-cell-depleted T cells, or PBMCs.

Per the original data handling: Nucleated cell counts were estimated from reference gene primer amplification. Profiling relied on immunoSEQ multiplex PCR, and the TCRdb table lists in-frame clones only, not all of them. D and trimming come from the DNA, and the V and J calls and clone size come from that table. The repertoire includes hundreds of thousands of clones, roughly 86% of them detected once, and roughly 1.3% sits in the top ten. The germline V gene encodes CDR1 MNHEY and CDR2 SMNVEV (reference sequence). The ends lost 5 bases at V and 5 bases at J; junction bases unmatched: 15. This CDR3 contains 16 residues.

Source material: peripheral blood. This TCR was recovered from an older man with acute or convalescent COVID-19. V is TRBV27 and J is TRBJ2-7; 7 nucleotides align to TRBD2. CDR3 DNA sequence: TGTGCCAGCAGTCCGTATCGGACTAGGCCACGCCACGAGCAGTACTTC. Encoded protein: CASSPYRTRPRHEQYF.